This passage covers 18 T cell receptor beta chains from one sample sequenced in a study of shared clonotypes between healthy human individuals. Clones were sequenced by immunoSEQ multiplex PCR, and TCRdb holds only the in-frame ones, with some missing. The data hold some 1.5 million clones, with around 98% observed a single time. The sequencing input was naive CD4+ T cells sorted from blood. Subset here: CD45RA+ positively selected. These receptors were collected from a man younger than 40 in good health.

This sequence joins TRBV11-3 and TRBJ2-7; D might be TRBD1 (6 bases). The CDR3 consists of 13 residues. The V and J ends lost 5 bases and 2 bases respectively, with 10 bases between them. Germline values: CDR1 SGHNT, CDR2 YENEEA. CDR3 in DNA: TGTGCCAGCAGCCAGGGGTTTGCCTACGAGCAGTACTTC. Amino acid sequence: CASSQGFAYEQYF.

This sequence joins TRBV4-2 and TRBJ2-5, with 11 bases aligning to TRBD2. This CDR3 spans 16 amino acids. Trimming removed 3 bases from V and 3 bases from J; junction bases left unmatched: 6. Germline V gene sequence: CDR1 LGHNA, CDR2 YNFKEQ. The CDR3 spells CASSQYGTSGKETQYF. The DNA of the CDR3 is TGTGCCAGCAGCCAGTATGGGACTAGCGGAAAAGAGACCCAGTACTTC.

The chain carries TRBV4-1 and TRBJ1-1; no clear D gene. The germline V and J ends were trimmed by 0 bases and 1 base, with 9 bases remaining between them. The CDR3 is 15 residues long. CDR1 is MGHRA and CDR2 is YSYEKL in the germline V gene. DNA for the CDR3: TGCGCCAGCAGCCAAGAGCAGGCGCCGAACACTGAAGCTTTCTTT. Amino acids: CASSQEQAPNTEAFF.

The chain uses TRBV27 and TRBJ1-4, with a tentative D call TRBD1 (5 bases). Germline CDR1 is MNHEY and CDR2 is SMNVEV (reference sequence). The CDR3 has 14 amino acids. The V end lost 3 bases, the J end lost 4 bases, and 9 bases lay between the germline ends. The CDR3 loop reads CASSLSRVNEKLFF. The CDR3 nucleotides are TGTGCCAGCAGTTTGAGCAGGGTTAATGAAAAACTGTTTTTT.

V and J are TRBV18 and TRBJ1-1; D remains ambiguous. Deletions cut 0 bases from V and 6 bases from J, with 8 bases between. The CDR3 runs 13 residues. Germline values: CDR1 KGHSH, CDR2 LQKENI. CDR3 amino acids: CASSPPGLAEAFF. CDR3 in DNA: TGTGCCAGCTCACCACCAGGGCTCGCTGAAGCTTTCTTT.

This clone was counted a single time. The chain recombines TRBV15 with TRBJ1-5; 7 bases line up with TRBD1. This CDR3 comprises 14 residues. V was clipped by 5 bases and J by 4 bases; unmatched bases: 5. Germline lookup yields CDR1 LNHNV and CDR2 YYDKDF (reference sequence). The CDR3 nucleotides read TGTGCCACCAGCGACAGGGTTGGAAATCAGCCCCAGCATTTT. Its protein is CATSDRVGNQPQHF.

The chain is built from TRBV7-6 and TRBJ2-2, with TRBD2 matching over 11 bases. CDR3 size: 17 residues. Trimming took 4 bases from V and 4 from J; bases not matched to a gene: 8. Per the germline V gene, CDR1 is SGHVS and CDR2 is FNYEAQ. This CDR3 is CASSSKQTSGITGELFF. As DNA, the CDR3 is TGTGCCAGCAGCTCAAAGCAGACTAGCGGGATCACCGGGGAGCTGTTTTTT.

This clone appeared a single time. This sequence joins TRBV5-6 and TRBJ1-3; no reliable D call. CDR1 is SGHDT and CDR2 is YYEEEE in the germline V gene. V was clipped by 2 bases and J by 3 bases, with 15 bases between them. The CDR3 extends over 16 amino acids. The CDR3, as DNA: TGTGCCAGCAGCTTTAAATTGGCGGCAGTTGGAAACACCATATATTTT. Translated: CASSFKLAAVGNTIYF.

The CDR3 spells CSVVAKNIQYF. CDR3 coding DNA: TGCAGCGTTGTAGCCAAAAACATTCAGTACTTC. J is TRBJ2-4 and V is TRBV29-1; no reliable D call. Trimming stripped 4 bases from V and 0 bases from J, with 1 base between. Looked up from germline, CDR1 is SQVTM and CDR2 is ANQGSEA. This CDR3 spans 11 amino acids.

This clone was recorded only once. V gene TRBV19 combines with J gene TRBJ2-7; the D is unclear. Trimming removed 0 bases at V and 6 bases at J, with 12 bases between. Looked up from germline, CDR1 is LNHDA and CDR2 is SQIVND (reference sequence). The CDR3 has 14 amino acids. CDR3: CASSIDLRRSEQYF. In nucleotides, the CDR3 is TGTGCCAGTAGTATAGACCTGCGAAGATCCGAGCAGTACTTC.

The gene calls are TRBV5-4 and TRBJ2-6; D may be TRBD2 (5 bases). Trimming removed 4 bases from V and 0 bases from J, with 17 bases in between. This CDR3 spans 18 amino acids. Germline V gene sequence: CDR1 SGHNT, CDR2 YYREEE (reference sequence). CDR3: CASSPAEGFSSGANVLTF. The CDR3 region has the DNA TGTGCCAGCAGCCCGGCCGAGGGTTTCAGCTCTGGGGCCAACGTCCTGACTTTC.

The chain is built from TRBV5-5 and TRBJ1-4; D gene uncertain. V shed 0 bases and J shed 5 bases, with 14 bases lying between them. Germline V gene data show CDR1 as SGHKS and CDR2 as YYEKEE (reference sequence). CDR3 length equals 16 residues. The CDR3 region has the DNA TGTGCCAGCAGCTTGGTGGCCTCTCGGGCAAATGAAAAACTGTTTTTT. The encoded protein is CASSLVASRANEKLFF.

The V and J genes are TRBV18 and TRBJ2-7; D is undetermined. CDR3 size: 13 residues. V lost 2 bases and J lost 7, with 12 bases in between. Germline V gives CDR1 KGHSH, CDR2 LQKENI. CDR3 protein: CASSPGFLLEQYF. CDR3 nucleotide sequence: TGTGCCAGCTCACCAGGCTTTTTGCTGGAGCAGTACTTC.

This chain uses TRBV5-6 with TRBJ1-2; D possibly corresponds to TRBD1 (6 bases). Germline V gene lookup returns CDR1 SGHDT and CDR2 YYEEEE. The V end was cut by 4 bases, the J end by 1 base, with 8 bases between. The CDR3 contains 13 residues. This CDR3 reads CASSRDNNYGYTF. Written as DNA, the CDR3 is TGTGCCAGCAGCCGGGACAATAACTATGGCTACACCTTC.

The chain has TRBV9 and TRBJ1-1, with D perhaps matching TRBD1 (6 bases). The CDR3 is 14 residues long. V was shortened by 4 bases and J by 10 bases, with 20 bases between the two germline ends. CDR1 is SGDLS and CDR2 is YYNGEE in the germline V gene. CDR3 residues: CASSLTGTGSLAFF. CDR3 sequence (DNA): TGTGCCAGCAGCCTTACGGGAACAGGGAGTTTAGCTTTCTTT.

The V call is TRBV18, the J call TRBJ2-7; no firm D call. Germline V CDR1 and CDR2: KGHSH, LQKENI. The germline V and J ends were trimmed by 6 bases and 6 bases, with 12 bases remaining between them. This CDR3 contains 12 residues. The CDR3 loop reads CASSPSRVEQYF. DNA of the CDR3: TGTGCCAGCTCTCCCTCCCGGGTCGAGCAGTACTTC.

The V and J genes are TRBV5-5 and TRBJ2-7; D unclear. Germline V gene sequence: CDR1 SGHKS, CDR2 YYEKEE (reference sequence). The CDR3 is made up of 14 amino acids. With 0 bases removed from V and 1 base from J, the gap between germline ends came to 8 bases. The CDR3 reads CASSLGVQSYEQYF. CDR3 sequence (DNA): TGTGCCAGCAGCTTGGGAGTACAGTCCTACGAGCAGTACTTC.

V gene TRBV5-5 combines with J gene TRBJ1-1; TRBD1 might be the D (5 bases). CDR1 and CDR2 from the germline V gene are SGHKS and YYEKEE (reference sequence). CDR3 length equals 15 residues. The V end was cut by 2 bases, the J end by 0 bases, with 11 bases between. CDR3 nucleotide sequence: TGTGCCAGCAGCTTTAGGACACCCATGAACACTGAAGCTTTCTTT. This encodes CASSFRTPMNTEAFF.